Listed below are T cell receptor beta chains from one sample, sequenced in a study of cytotoxic CD8 clonotypes in ibrutinib-treated CLL. The table came from immunoSEQ multiplex PCR; TCRdb's copy has only in-frame clones and leaves some out. The sample yields about 150,000 clones, about three quarters seen once. Here the sequenced sample was PBMCs, taken after 24 months of ibrutinib treatment. The source is a human donor with chronic lymphocytic leukemia. Both conserved end residues are part of each CDR3. A D gene is named only where the DNA matches it firmly. Rows give clone size only sometimes, using once, few, many, or a class for an expanded clone.

>TRBV27|-|TRBJ1-1|TRBD1
CASSPLGQAAEAFF
TGTGCCAGCAGTCCGCTCGGACAGGCGGCTGAAGCTTTCTTT
>TRBV7-9|-|TRBJ1-3|-
CASSSFTGNTIYF
TGTGCCAGCAGCTCATTTACTGGAAACACCATATATTTT
>TRBV4-1|few|TRBJ2-7|-
CASSQAHLTYEQYF
TGCGCCAGCAGCCAAGCGCACTTAACCTACGAGCAGTACTTC
>TRBV10-3|many|TRBJ2-7|TRBD2
CAIGTSGSEQYF
TGTGCCATTGGGACTAGCGGGAGCGAGCAGTACTTC
>TRBV6-5|-|TRBJ1-1|TRBD1
CASSSRGRGATEAFF
TGTGCCAGCAGTTCCAGGGGGCGAGGAGCCACTGAAGCTTTCTTT
>TRBV5-1|-|TRBJ2-6|-
CASSLPGSSGANVLTF
TGCGCCAGCAGCTTGCCGGGGAGCTCTGGGGCCAACGTCCTGACTTTC
>TRBV5-3|-|TRBJ2-7|-
CARSFAGESSYEQYF
TGTGCCAGAAGCTTCGCCGGGGAGTCCTCCTACGAGCAGTACTTC
>TRBV18|-|TRBJ2-2|TRBD1
CASSPGTANTGELFF
TGTGCCAGCTCACCTGGGACAGCCAACACCGGGGAGCTGTTTTTT
>TRBV7-6|-|TRBJ2-2|-
CASSLAYRDTGELFF
TGTGCCAGCAGCTTAGCGTACAGGGACACCGGGGAGCTGTTTTTT
>TRBV13|few|TRBJ2-7|-
CASSLGGGGSEQYF
TGTGCCAGCAGCTTAGGAGGCGGAGGCTCCGAGCAGTACTTC
>TRBV18|-|TRBJ1-2|-
CASSPGTPYGYTF
TGTGCCAGCTCACCTGGAACCCCCTATGGCTACACCTTC
>TRBV28|-|TRBJ2-2|-
CASSFGPGGELFF
TGTGCCAGCAGTTTCGGGCCCGGCGGGGAGCTGTTTTTT
>TRBV9|-|TRBJ1-4|-
CASSRRGANEKLFF
TGTGCCAGCAGCCGACGCGGGGCTAATGAAAAACTGTTTTTT
>TRBV4-3|few|TRBJ1-4|TRBD1
CASSQVWGQGVEKLFF
TGCGCCAGCAGCCAAGTCTGGGGACAGGGGGTTGAAAAACTGTTTTTT
>TRBV11-2|-|TRBJ2-1|-
CASSLGGGQSSYNEQFF
TGTGCCAGCAGCTTAGGGGGCGGGCAGAGCTCCTACAATGAGCAGTTCTTC
>TRBV5-1|-|TRBJ2-5|TRBD1
CASSPSTGNGETQYF
TGCGCCAGCAGCCCCTCGACAGGGAACGGGGAGACCCAGTACTTC
>TRBV9|-|TRBJ2-7|-
CASSVEEGPYEQYF
TGTGCCAGCAGCGTAGAAGAGGGGCCCTACGAGCAGTACTTC
>TRBV14|-|TRBJ2-2|TRBD2
CASSRVSGRNTGELFF
TGTGCCAGCAGCCGGGTTAGCGGGAGAAACACCGGGGAGCTGTTTTTT
>TRBV20-1|-|TRBJ2-7|-
CSARGTYEQYF
TGCAGTGCGCGGGGTACGTACGAGCAGTACTTC
>TRBV7-2|-|TRBJ2-7|TRBD2
CASSPAWGGEQYF
TGTGCCAGCAGCCCCGCCTGGGGGGGCGAGCAGTACTTC
>TRBV30|-|TRBJ2-3|TRBD1
CAWSRGDRGPDTQYF
TGTGCCTGGAGTCGGGGGGACAGGGGCCCCGATACGCAGTATTTT
>TRBV27|-|TRBJ2-1|TRBD2
CASSTLAGPEFF
TGTGCCAGCAGTACCTTAGCGGGCCCGGAGTTCTTC
>TRBV4-2|-|TRBJ2-5|-
CASSQAGNQETQYF
TGTGCCAGCAGCCAAGCAGGGAACCAAGAGACCCAGTACTTC
>TRBV10-3|-|TRBJ2-5|-
CATTSSLETQYF
TGTGCCACGACATCCTCGCTGGAGACCCAGTACTTC
>TRBV27|-|TRBJ2-7|-
CASRGGSTYEQYF
TGTGCCAGCAGGGGCGGTAGCACCTACGAGCAGTACTTC
>TRBV18|-|TRBJ1-2|-
CASSPGQGGGYTF
TGTGCCAGCTCACCAGGGCAGGGTGGTGGCTACACCTTC
>TRBV5-8|-|TRBJ1-5|TRBD1
CASSPRDSSDSNQPQHF
TGTGCCAGCAGCCCAAGGGACAGCTCAGATAGCAATCAGCCCCAGCATTTT
>TRBV4-2|-|TRBJ2-7|-
CASSLQWGETIYYEQYF
TGTGCCAGCAGCCTCCAATGGGGCGAAACAATTTACTACGAGCAGTACTTC
>TRBV29-1|-|TRBJ2-3|-
CSVTPADTQYF
TGCAGCGTCACCCCCGCAGATACGCAGTATTTT
>TRBV6-1|-|TRBJ2-5|-
CASRGWWVPQETQYF
TGTGCCAGCAGAGGTTGGTGGGTTCCGCAAGAGACCCAGTACTTC
>TRBV6-1|few|TRBJ2-7|TRBD1
CASSESGGRPEQYF
TGTGCCAGCAGTGAATCAGGGGGTCGGCCCGAGCAGTACTTC
>TRBV9|-|TRBJ2-1|TRBD2
CASSVGLAGGRSSYNEQFF
TGTGCCAGCAGCGTAGGACTAGCGGGAGGCCGGAGCTCCTACAATGAGCAGTTCTTC
>TRBV18|-|TRBJ2-7|TRBD1
CASSPGTVSYEQYF
TGTGCCAGCTCACCAGGGACAGTATCCTACGAGCAGTACTTC
>TRBV5-4|-|TRBJ2-1|-
CASSLGSSGSYNEQFF
TGTGCCAGCAGCTTGGGGTCCTCGGGGTCCTACAATGAGCAGTTCTTC
>TRBV19|once|TRBJ1-5|-
CASSIAGGFGNQPQHF
TGTGCCAGTAGTATAGCTGGAGGGTTTGGCAATCAGCCCCAGCATTTT
>TRBV10-3|-|TRBJ2-3|-
CAISEAGDQTDTQYF
TGTGCCATCAGTGAGGCAGGGGACCAAACAGATACGCAGTATTTT
>TRBV29-1|-|TRBJ1-4|TRBD1
CSVQGADEKLFF
TGCAGCGTACAGGGGGCAGATGAAAAACTGTTTTTT
>TRBV5-1|-|TRBJ2-2|-
CASSLGGPGELFF
TGCGCCAGCAGCTTGGGTGGACCCGGGGAGCTGTTTTTT
>TRBV10-3|-|TRBJ1-2|-
CAISWGAASYGYTF
TGTGCCATCAGTTGGGGGGCAGCCAGCTATGGCTACACCTTC
>TRBV5-1|-|TRBJ1-2|TRBD1
CASSLGQGAYGYTF
TGCGCCAGCAGCCTGGGACAGGGGGCCTATGGCTACACCTTC
>TRBV7-2|-|TRBJ2-7|TRBD2
CASRGLAFEQYF
TGTGCCAGCAGGGGACTAGCGTTCGAGCAGTACTTC
>TRBV7-9|-|TRBJ2-3|-
CASTPNTDTQYF
TGTGCCAGCACCCCCAACACAGATACGCAGTATTTT